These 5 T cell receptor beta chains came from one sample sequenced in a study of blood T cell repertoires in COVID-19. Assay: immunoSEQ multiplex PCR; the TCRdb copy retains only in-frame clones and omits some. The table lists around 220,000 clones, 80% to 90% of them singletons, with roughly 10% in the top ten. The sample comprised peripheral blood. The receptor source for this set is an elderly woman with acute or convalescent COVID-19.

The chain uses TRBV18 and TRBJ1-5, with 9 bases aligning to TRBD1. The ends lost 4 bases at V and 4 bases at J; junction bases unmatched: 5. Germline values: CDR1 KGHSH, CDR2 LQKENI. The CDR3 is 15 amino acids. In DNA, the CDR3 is TGTGCCAGCTCACTTCCCGGGACAGGGAATCAGCCCCAGCATTTT. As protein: CASSLPGTGNQPQHF.

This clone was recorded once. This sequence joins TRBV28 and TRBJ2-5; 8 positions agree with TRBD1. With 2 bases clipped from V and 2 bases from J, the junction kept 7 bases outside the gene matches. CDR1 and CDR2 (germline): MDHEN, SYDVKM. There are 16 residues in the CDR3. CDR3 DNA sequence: TGTGCCAGCAGTTTACGCCGGACAGGGACGCAAGAGACCCAGTACTTC. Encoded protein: CASSLRRTGTQETQYF. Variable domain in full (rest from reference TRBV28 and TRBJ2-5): DVKVTQSSRYLVKRTGEKVFLECVQDMDHENMFWYRQDPGLGLRLIYFSYDVKMKEKGDIPEGYSVSREKKERFSLILESASTNQTSMYLCASSLRRTGTQETQYFGPGTRLLVL.

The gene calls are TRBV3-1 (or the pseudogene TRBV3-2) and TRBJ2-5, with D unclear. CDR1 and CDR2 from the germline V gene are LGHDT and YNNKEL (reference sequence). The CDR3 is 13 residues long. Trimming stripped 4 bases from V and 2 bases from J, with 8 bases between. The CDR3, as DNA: TGTGCCAGCAGCCCCCGAGGACAAGAGACCCAGTACTTC. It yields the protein CASSPRGQETQYF.

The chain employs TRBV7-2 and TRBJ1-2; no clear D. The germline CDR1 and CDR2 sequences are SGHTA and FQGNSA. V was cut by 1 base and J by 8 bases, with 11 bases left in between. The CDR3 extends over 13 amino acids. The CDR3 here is CASSLGAERGYTF. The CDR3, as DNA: TGTGCCAGCAGCTTAGGGGCAGAGAGAGGCTACACCTTC.

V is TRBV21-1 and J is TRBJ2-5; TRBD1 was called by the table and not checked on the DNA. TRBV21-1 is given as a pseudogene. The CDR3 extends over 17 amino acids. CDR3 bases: TGTGCCAGCAGCAAAGCGCTTCGGGACAGCCGCCAAGAGACCCAGTACTTC. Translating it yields CASSKALRDSRQETQYF.